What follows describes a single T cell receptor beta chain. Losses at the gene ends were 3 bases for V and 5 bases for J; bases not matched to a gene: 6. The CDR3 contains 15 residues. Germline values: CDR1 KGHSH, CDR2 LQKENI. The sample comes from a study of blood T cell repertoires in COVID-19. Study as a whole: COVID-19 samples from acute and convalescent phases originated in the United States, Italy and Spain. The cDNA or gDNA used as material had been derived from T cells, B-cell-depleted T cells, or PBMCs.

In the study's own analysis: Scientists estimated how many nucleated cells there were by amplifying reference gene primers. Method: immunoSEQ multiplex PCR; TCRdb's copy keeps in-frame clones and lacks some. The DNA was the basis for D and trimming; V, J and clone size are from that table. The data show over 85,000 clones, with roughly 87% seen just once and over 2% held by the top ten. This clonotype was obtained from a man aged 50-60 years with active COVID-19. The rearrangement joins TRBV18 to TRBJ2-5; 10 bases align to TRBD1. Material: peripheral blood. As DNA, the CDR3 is TGTGCCAGCTCACCGGTTCCGGGACAGGGGGAGACCCAGTACTTC. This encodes CASSPVPGQGETQYF.